This TCR beta chain was retrieved from a study of blood T cell repertoires in COVID-19. Study information: Material from acute and convalescent COVID-19 was sourced from the United States, Italy and Spain.

Sequencing was performed with immunoSEQ multiplex PCR; in TCRdb, only in-frame clones are kept and a portion is missing. The data show 200,000 to 250,000 clones, around 85% seen once. With 3 bases clipped from V and 4 bases from J, the junction kept 11 bases outside the gene matches. The CDR3 is 16 amino acids. Germline V gene lookup returns CDR1 SGHDN and CDR2 FVKESK. The origin of this receptor is a man aged 60 to 69 with acute or convalescent COVID-19. Sequences were obtained from peripheral blood. This rearrangement joins TRBV14 to TRBJ2-7; 8 bases line up with TRBD1. The CDR3 bases are TGTGCCAGCAGCCAGGTCGCGGGACAGGTAACATACGAGCAGTACTTC. Amino acids: CASSQVAGQVTYEQYF.